A single sample gave rise to the 31 T cell receptor beta chains below, sequenced in a study of shared clonotypes between healthy human individuals. Assay used: immunoSEQ multiplex PCR; TCRdb lists only in-frame clones, some missing. This table has approximately 720,000 clones, about two thirds appearing once. Sequenced sample: memory CD4+ T cells sorted from blood. The subset: CD45RA-negative fraction. The receptors come from a woman in her 30s in good health.

This clone was detected a few times. The chain employs TRBV5-1 and TRBJ2-1; 7 bases map to TRBD2. The CDR3 contains 15 residues. V lost 4 bases and J lost 2; bases outside the gene matches: 6. Germline V CDR1 and CDR2: SGHRS, YFSETQ. CDR3 nucleotide sequence: TGCGCCAGCAGCGTTACTAGCGCCCCCTACAATGAGCAGTTCTTC. It encodes CASSVTSAPYNEQFF.

This clone was seen a few times. The genes are TRBV18 and TRBJ2-7; tentative D call: TRBD1 (6 bases). The ends were cut back, 5 bases at V and 6 bases at J, with 23 bases in the middle. Germline CDR1 is KGHSH and CDR2 is LQKENI. The CDR3 is 16 residues long. CDR3 loop: CASSVVTNREGVEQYF. CDR3 nucleotides: TGTGCCAGCTCAGTTGTAACCAACAGGGAAGGAGTCGAGCAGTACTTC.

The rearrangement joins TRBV5-1 to TRBJ1-4, with D possibly TRBD1 on 5 matching bases. V gave up 0 bases and J gave up 3 bases, with 18 bases separating them. Germline values: CDR1 SGHRS, CDR2 YFSETQ. The CDR3 spans 18 residues. CDR3 residues: CASSLVGGVDRPNEKLFF. The CDR3 bases are TGCGCCAGCAGCTTGGTTGGAGGTGTCGACAGACCTAATGAAAAACTGTTTTTT.

This chain connects TRBV2 to TRBJ2-6, with 10 bases fitting TRBD1. The germline V gene has CDR1 SNHLY and CDR2 FYNNEI. The CDR3 loop spans 15 amino acids. J lost 4 bases, V lost 11 bases, and 8 bases had no gene match. The CDR3 sequence: CAGGTGDSGANVLTF. As DNA, the CDR3 is TGTGCCGGCGGGACAGGGGATTCCGGGGCCAACGTCCTGACTTTC.

V and J are TRBV19 and TRBJ2-1; 8 bases line up with TRBD1. Germline V lookup: CDR1 LNHDA, CDR2 SQIVND (reference sequence). The CDR3 spans 13 residues. V lost 8 bases, J lost 7 bases, and 7 bases stayed unmatched. CDR3: CASDGQGGNEQFF. CDR3 DNA sequence: TGTGCCAGTGACGGACAGGGTGGGAATGAGCAGTTCTTC. Supplemented by reference TRBV19 and TRBJ2-1, the full variable domain reads DGGITQSPKYLFRKEGQNVTLSCEQNLNHDAMYWYRQDPGQGLRLIYYSQIVNDFQKGDIAEGYSVSREKKESFPLTVTSAQKNPTAFYLCASDGQGGNEQFFGPGTRLTVL.

The V and J genes are TRBV13 and TRBJ1-2; TRBD1 is a possible D gene (5 bases). V lost 1 base and J lost 6, with 9 bases in between. This CDR3 has 13 residues. Germline values: CDR1 PRHDT, CDR2 FYEKMQ (reference sequence). CDR3 amino acids: CASSLEPGHGYTF. CDR3 in DNA: TGTGCCAGCAGCTTAGAACCGGGGCATGGCTACACCTTC. Together with reference TRBV13 and TRBJ1-2, the CDR3 gives the full variable domain: AAGVIQSPRHLIKEKRETATLKCYPIPRHDTVYWYQQGPGQDPQFLISFYEKMQSDKGSIPDRFSAQQFSDYHSELNMSSLELGDSALYFCASSLEPGHGYTFGSGTRLTVV.

The genes are TRBV27 and TRBJ2-7; the match to TRBD1 covers 9 bases. CDR1 and CDR2 (germline): MNHEY, SMNVEV (reference sequence). CDR3 length: 15 amino acids. Trimming took 5 bases from V and 7 from J; bases not matched to a gene: 12. CDR3 region: CASSRPGQGLGEQYF. The CDR3 DNA reads as TGTGCCAGCAGTAGGCCGGGACAGGGATTGGGAGAGCAGTACTTC.

This clone has a handful of counts. The J gene is TRBJ2-1, the V gene TRBV5-1; TRBD2 agrees at 8 bases. This CDR3 region has 14 residues. After removal of 4 bases from V and 4 bases from J, the junction contained 4 bases not matched to a gene. Germline CDR1 SGHRS, CDR2 YFSETQ. The CDR3 coding sequence is TGCGCCAGCAGCGAGAGCGGGGGTTACAATGAGCAGTTCTTC. Protein sequence: CASSESGGYNEQFF.

This rearrangement joins TRBV30 to TRBJ1-3; no reliable D call. Between the trimmed V and J ends, which lost 3 bases and 5 bases, there was a span of 14 bases. CDR3 length equals 14 residues. Germline V gene lookup returns CDR1 GTSNPN and CDR2 SVGIG (reference sequence). CDR3 bases: TGTGCCTGGAGAATGGAGGGTGGAAGAAACACCATATATTTT. Translating gives CAWRMEGGRNTIYF. The whole variable domain, filled in from reference TRBV30 and TRBJ1-3, reads SQTIHQWPATLVQPVGSPLSLECTVEGTSNPNLYWYRQAAGRGLQLLFYSVGIGQISSEVPQNLSASRPQDRQFILSSKKLLLSDSGFYLCAWRMEGGRNTIYFGEGSWLTVV.

The V call is TRBV5-6, the J call TRBJ2-7; unclear D gene. Germline V gives CDR1 SGHDT, CDR2 YYEEEE. Deletions cut 2 bases from V and 6 bases from J, with 9 bases between. CDR3 length: 12 amino acids. As DNA, the CDR3 is TGTGCCAGCAGCTTCGACCGGCTCGAGCAGTACTTC. Translation gives CASSFDRLEQYF.

This chain joins TRBV19 and TRBJ2-7; 8 nucleotides align to TRBD1. The germline V gene encodes CDR1 LNHDA and CDR2 SQIVND (reference sequence). This CDR3 has 14 amino acids. V was pared by 4 bases and J by 6 bases, with 8 bases of the junction left unmatched. This CDR3 reads CASSRGQAPREQYF. The CDR3, as DNA: TGTGCCAGTAGTAGGGGACAGGCCCCTCGCGAGCAGTACTTC.

This sequence joins TRBV28 and TRBJ2-1; D is ambiguous. The V gene lost 7 bases and the J gene lost 1 base, with 11 bases spanning the gap. Per the germline V gene, CDR1 is MDHEN and CDR2 is SYDVKM. The CDR3 is 14 amino acids. CDR3 DNA sequence: TGTGCCAGCATTAAATTGTTATCCTACAATGAGCAGTTCTTC. Its translation is CASIKLLSYNEQFF.

V usage is TRBV7-7 and J usage is TRBJ2-1; possibly TRBD2 for D (5 bases). The CDR3 runs to 14 residues. Germline loops: CDR1 SSHAT, CDR2 FNYEAQ (reference sequence). V was clipped by 2 bases and J by 8 bases, with 13 bases between them. CDR3 sequence: CASSLSTSSDEQFF. Written as DNA, the CDR3 is TGTGCCAGCAGCTTAAGTACTAGTAGCGATGAGCAGTTCTTC.

This clone came up once. The chain links TRBV11-2 to TRBJ1-2; TRBD1 matches 7 bases. V gave up 3 bases and J gave up 8 bases; unmatched junction bases: 9. This CDR3 region has 14 residues. Germline CDR1 and CDR2: SGHAT and FQNNGV. The CDR3 here is CASSFGQGVGGYTF. The CDR3 bases are TGTGCCAGCAGCTTCGGGCAGGGGGTTGGGGGCTACACCTTC. The variable domain in full, with the rest retrieved from reference TRBV11-2 and TRBJ1-2, is EAGVAQSPRYKIIEKRQSVAFWCNPISGHATLYWYQQILGQGPKLLIQFQNNGVVDDSQLPKDRFSAERLKGVDSTLKIQPAKLEDSAVYLCASSFGQGVGGYTFGSGTRLTVV.

The CDR3: CAWSPITGGYGVNTEAFF. CDR3 coding DNA: TGTGCCTGGAGTCCAATAACAGGGGGCTACGGTGTGAACACTGAAGCTTTCTTT. The chain has TRBV30 and TRBJ1-1, with 9 bases identical to TRBD1. CDR3 length: 18 amino acids. Trimming removed 2 bases from V and 0 bases from J; junction bases left unmatched: 13. Per germline, CDR1 GTSNPN and CDR2 SVGIG (reference sequence).

This chain links TRBV2 with TRBJ2-4; TRBD2 aligns across 12 bases. The CDR3 runs to 16 residues. Germline lookup yields CDR1 SNHLY and CDR2 FYNNEI. The V segment lost 3 bases and the J segment 3 bases; nucleotides outside the gene matches: 3. CDR3 loop: CASSETSGRFKNIQYF. CDR3 nucleotides: TGTGCCAGCAGTGAGACTAGCGGGAGATTCAAAAACATTCAGTACTTC.

The chain carries TRBV7-2 and TRBJ2-3; D possibly corresponds to TRBD1 (6 bases). The CDR3 is made up of 15 amino acids. The V gene lost 7 bases and the J gene lost 1 base, with 15 bases spanning the gap. Germline CDR1 reads SGHTA; CDR2 reads FQGNSA. CDR3 amino acids: CASNPRYRGTDTQYF. CDR3 sequence (DNA): TGTGCCAGCAACCCCCGGTACAGGGGCACAGATACGCAGTATTTT.

The chain links TRBV5-1 to TRBJ1-2; 12 bases agree with TRBD1. Germline V lookup: CDR1 SGHRS, CDR2 YFSETQ. The CDR3 runs to 14 residues. V was clipped by 6 bases and J by 14 bases; unmatched bases: 14. The CDR3 region is CASKGTGGLYDITF. The DNA of the CDR3 is TGCGCCAGCAAAGGGACAGGGGGCCTTTACGATATAACCTTC. Filled out from reference TRBV5-1 and TRBJ1-2, the complete variable domain reads KAGVTQTPRYLIKTRGQQVTLSCSPISGHRSVSWYQQTPGQGLQFLFEYFSETQRNKGNFPGRFSGRQFSNSRSEMNVSTLELGDSALYLCASKGTGGLYDITFGSGTRLTVV.

The chain combines TRBV9 with TRBJ2-1, with 10 bases fitting TRBD2. The CDR3 is 15 amino acids. The V gene's germline CDR1 is SGDLS and CDR2 YYNGEE. The trim removed 0 bases at V and 9 bases at J, leaving 6 bases unmatched. Written as DNA, the CDR3 is TGTGCCAGCAGCGTAGGTAGCGGGAGGCAAGGTGAGCAGTTCTTC. Translated, it gives CASSVGSGRQGEQFF.

DNA for the CDR3: TGTGCCAGCAACTCTCCGCCGAACCGGGGGTTCTTC. Protein product: CASNSPPNRGFF. The gene calls are TRBV28 and TRBJ2-1; D might be TRBD2 (5 bases). V lost 7 bases and J 15 bases, leaving 19 bases between the germline ends. The CDR3 has 12 residues. CDR1 and CDR2 (germline): MDHEN, SYDVKM. Supplemented by reference TRBV28 and TRBJ2-1, the full variable domain reads DVKVTQSSRYLVKRTGEKVFLECVQDMDHENMFWYRQDPGLGLRLIYFSYDVKMKEKGDIPEGYSVSREKKERFSLILESASTNQTSMYLCASNSPPNRGFFGPGTRLTVL.

The chain combines TRBV27 with TRBJ1-2, with 8 positions matching TRBD1. Germline CDR1 MNHEY, CDR2 SMNVEV (reference sequence). The CDR3 has 15 amino acids. The V segment lost 4 bases and the J segment 0 bases; nucleotides outside the gene matches: 4. Here the CDR3 reads CASSSGQVTNYGYTF. The CDR3 nucleotides read TGTGCCAGCAGTTCGGGACAGGTGACTAACTATGGCTACACCTTC.

V usage is TRBV7-2 and J usage is TRBJ2-7, with 8 bases identical to TRBD2. Germline CDR1 and CDR2: SGHTA and FQGNSA. Trimming took 5 bases from V and 6 from J; bases not matched to a gene: 9. The CDR3 has 14 residues. The CDR3: CASSSDREGLEQYF. DNA for the CDR3: TGTGCCAGCAGCAGCGACCGGGAGGGCCTCGAGCAGTACTTC. The whole variable domain, filled in from reference TRBV7-2 and TRBJ2-7, reads GAGVSQSPSNKVTEKGKDVELRCDPISGHTALYWYRQSLGQGLEFLIYFQGNSAPDKSGLPSDRFSAERTGGSVSTLTIQRTQQEDSAVYLCASSSDREGLEQYFGPGTRLTVT.

Comments on this clone: Other nucleotide sequences in the sample specify the same CDR3. V gene TRBV2 combines with J gene TRBJ2-5; 10 positions agree with TRBD2. V was pared by 6 bases and J by 2 bases, with 6 bases of the junction left unmatched. The CDR3 contains 15 residues. CDR1 is SNHLY and CDR2 is FYNNEI in the germline V gene. The CDR3 loop reads CASRGGLAVQETQYF. The CDR3 DNA reads TGTGCCAGCAGGGGTGGACTAGCGGTACAAGAGACCCAGTACTTC.

V and J are TRBV4-1 and TRBJ1-5, with 7 positions matching TRBD1. CDR1 and CDR2 from the germline V gene are MGHRA and YSYEKL. This CDR3 has 16 residues. The V and J ends lost 1 base and 8 bases, in that order; junction bases with no gene match: 11. The CDR3 DNA follows: TGCGCCAGCAGCCAAGTTGGGGCAGGGACAGCGAAGCCCCAGCATTTT. Amino acid sequence: CASSQVGAGTAKPQHF.

The gene calls are TRBV11-1 and TRBJ2-7; D gene ambiguous. Deletions cut 3 bases from V and 0 bases from J, with 9 bases between. The CDR3 runs to 14 residues. Germline lookup yields CDR1 SGHAT and CDR2 FQDESV (reference sequence). In nucleotides, the CDR3 is TGTGCCAGCAGCTTTAGTCAAAGCTCCTACGAGCAGTACTTC. Its protein product is CASSFSQSSYEQYF.

The chain carries TRBV19 and TRBJ2-3; 10 nucleotides agree with TRBD2. CDR1 LNHDA and CDR2 SQIVND come from the germline V gene (reference sequence). The CDR3 is made up of 15 amino acids. V lost 5 bases to trimming and J lost 1 base; unmatched junction nucleotides: 3. CDR3 amino acids: CASSGLAEGTDTQYF. CDR3 sequence (DNA): TGTGCCAGTAGTGGACTAGCGGAGGGCACAGATACGCAGTATTTT.

The rearrangement links TRBV9 to TRBJ2-3; D uncertain. Trimming took 3 bases from V and 2 from J, leaving 4 bases between them. Per the germline V gene, CDR1 is SGDLS and CDR2 is YYNGEE. This CDR3 contains 12 residues. The CDR3 DNA sequence: TGTGCCAGCAGCGGATCCACAGATACGCAGTATTTT. Protein sequence: CASSGSTDTQYF.

This chain uses TRBV19 with TRBJ2-2, with TRBD2 identical over 14 bases. The germline gives CDR1 LNHDA, CDR2 SQIVND (reference sequence). With V trimmed by 1 base and J by 1 base, 8 bases remained unmatched. The CDR3 runs to 20 residues. The CDR3 sequence: CASSIGRGLAGVGNTGELFF. Here the CDR3 DNA reads TGTGCCAGTAGTATAGGCAGGGGACTAGCGGGAGTCGGGAACACCGGGGAGCTGTTTTTT.

The CDR3 nucleotides read TGTGCCAGCAGCCATAACCGCGAGGGGAATGAGCAGTACTTC. It encodes CASSHNREGNEQYF. The gene calls are TRBV6-6 and TRBJ2-7, with D perhaps TRBD1 or TRBD2 (5 bases each). With 6 bases removed from V and 7 bases from J, the gap between germline ends came to 19 bases. Germline V gene data show CDR1 as MNHNY and CDR2 as SVGAGI (reference sequence). The CDR3 is 14 residues long.

This sequence joins TRBV5-6 and TRBJ1-1; no definite D call. The CDR3 covers 13 residues. V gave up 4 bases and J gave up 4 bases, with 11 bases separating them. CDR1 SGHDT and CDR2 YYEEEE come from the germline V gene. The CDR3 sequence: CASSLGRPTEAFF. DNA of the CDR3: TGTGCCAGCAGCCTCGGGAGGCCCACTGAAGCTTTCTTT.

The chain is built from TRBV7-2 and TRBJ2-5; D uncertain. Germline CDR1 and CDR2: SGHTA and FQGNSA. CDR3 size: 14 residues. Trimming took 8 bases from V and 8 from J, leaving 21 bases between them. Here the CDR3 DNA reads TGTGCCAGCGGAGCATATGGATTACCTCCCACCCAGTACTTC. Translating gives CASGAYGLPPTQYF.